These 4 T cell receptor beta chains were sequenced from one sample in a study of identical twins. TCRdb passed the 5' RACE reads through MiXCR, listing each CDR3 protein once. The sample holds around 480,000 distinct CDR3 sequences, 14% seen once. This sample also belongs to another study, concerning yellow fever vaccine responses in identical twins.

The material sequenced was CD4+ T cells sorted from blood. These receptors were obtained from a woman in her late teens or twenties in good health.

CDR3 protein: CASSHDGAYEQYF. The DNA of the CDR3 is TGTGCCAGCAGCCACGACGGTGCCTACGAGCAGTACTTC. The genes are TRBV3-1 and TRBJ2-7; D not resolved. V lost 3 bases and J lost 2, with 8 bases in between. Germline V gene sequence: CDR1 LGHDT, CDR2 YNNKEL (reference sequence). The CDR3 loop spans 13 amino acids.

V and J are TRBV12-3 or TRBV12-4 and TRBJ2-3; D remains ambiguous. The CDR3 sequence is 15 residues long. V lost 4 bases, J lost 0 bases, and 11 bases lay in between. The CDR3 sequence is CASSSDSSSTDTQYF. In DNA form, the CDR3 reads TGTGCCAGCAGTTCCGATTCTTCTAGCACAGATACGCAGTATTTT.

CDR3 sequence: CASSEGTFHGYTF. CDR3 in DNA: TGTGCCAGCAGTGAAGGGACTTTCCATGGCTACACCTTC. This chain links TRBV25-1 with TRBJ1-2, with a tentative D call TRBD1 (5 bases). V was cut by 2 bases and J by 6 bases, with 10 bases left in between. Germline values: CDR1 MGHDK, CDR2 SYGVNS. The CDR3 spans 13 residues.

This clonotype was observed a few times. Here the CDR3 reads CASSLSGWSSYNEQFF. As DNA, the CDR3 is TGCGCCAGCAGCCTTAGCGGGTGGAGCTCCTACAATGAGCAGTTCTTC. The chain links TRBV5-1 to TRBJ2-1, with 7 bases fitting TRBD2. J was trimmed by 0 bases and V by 4 bases; bases with no gene match: 7. The CDR3 contains 16 residues. Per the germline V gene, CDR1 is SGHRS and CDR2 is YFSETQ.